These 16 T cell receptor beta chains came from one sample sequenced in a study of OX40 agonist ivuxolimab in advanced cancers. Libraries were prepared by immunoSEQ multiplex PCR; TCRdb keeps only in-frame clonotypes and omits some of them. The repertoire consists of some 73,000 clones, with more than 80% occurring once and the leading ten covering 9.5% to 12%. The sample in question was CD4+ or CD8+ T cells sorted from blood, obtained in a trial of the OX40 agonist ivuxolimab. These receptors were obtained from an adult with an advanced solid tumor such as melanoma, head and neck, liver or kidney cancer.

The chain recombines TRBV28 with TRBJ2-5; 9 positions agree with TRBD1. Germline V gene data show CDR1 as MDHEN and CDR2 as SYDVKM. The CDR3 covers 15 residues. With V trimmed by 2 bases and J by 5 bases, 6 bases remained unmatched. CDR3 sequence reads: CASSLKWTGDETQYF. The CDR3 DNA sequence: TGTGCCAGCAGTTTAAAGTGGACAGGGGACGAGACCCAGTACTTC.

In DNA, the CDR3 is TGTGCCATCAGTGAGTCCATAGGCAATCAGCCCCAGCATTTT. The encoded protein is CAISESIGNQPQHF. This chain connects TRBV10-3 to TRBJ1-5; D unresolved. V lost 0 bases to trimming and J lost 2 bases, with 5 bases between them. CDR1 ENHRY and CDR2 SYGVKD come from the germline V gene. This CDR3 is built from 14 residues.

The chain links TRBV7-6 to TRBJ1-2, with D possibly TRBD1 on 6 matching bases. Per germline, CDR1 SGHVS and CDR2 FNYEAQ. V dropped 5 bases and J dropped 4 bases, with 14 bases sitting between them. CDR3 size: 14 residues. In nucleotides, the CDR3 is TGTGCCAGCAGCCTCCGGGGGGCCGGCTATGGCTACACCTTC. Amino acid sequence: CASSLRGAGYGYTF.

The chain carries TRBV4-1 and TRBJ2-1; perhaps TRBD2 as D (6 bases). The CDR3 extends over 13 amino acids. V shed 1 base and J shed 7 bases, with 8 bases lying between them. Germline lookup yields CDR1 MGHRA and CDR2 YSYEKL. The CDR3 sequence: CASSQVGGNEQFF. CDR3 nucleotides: TGCGCCAGCAGCCAAGTCGGAGGGAATGAGCAGTTCTTC.

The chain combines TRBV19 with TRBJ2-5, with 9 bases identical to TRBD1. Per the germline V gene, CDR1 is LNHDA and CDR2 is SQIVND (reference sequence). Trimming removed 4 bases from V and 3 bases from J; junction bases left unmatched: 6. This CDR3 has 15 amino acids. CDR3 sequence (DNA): TGTGCCAGTAGTAACCCCTGGACAGGGGAAGAGACCCAGTACTTC. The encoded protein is CASSNPWTGEETQYF.

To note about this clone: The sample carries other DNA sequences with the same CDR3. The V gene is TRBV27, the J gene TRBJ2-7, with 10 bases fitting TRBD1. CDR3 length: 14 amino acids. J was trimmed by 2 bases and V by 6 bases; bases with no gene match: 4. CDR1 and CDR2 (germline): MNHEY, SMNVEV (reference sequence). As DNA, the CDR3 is TGTGCCAGCAGCTGGACAGGGGGGACCTACGAGCAGTACTTC. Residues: CASSWTGGTYEQYF.

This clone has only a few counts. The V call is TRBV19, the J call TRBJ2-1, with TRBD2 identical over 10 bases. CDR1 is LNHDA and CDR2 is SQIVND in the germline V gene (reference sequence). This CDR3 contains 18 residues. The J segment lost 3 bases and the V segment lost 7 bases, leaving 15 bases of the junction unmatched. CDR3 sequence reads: CASKISSGSPFDYNEQFF. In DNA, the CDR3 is TGTGCCAGTAAGATCTCTAGCGGGAGCCCCTTCGACTACAATGAGCAGTTCTTC. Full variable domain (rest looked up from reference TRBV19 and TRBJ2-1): DGGITQSPKYLFRKEGQNVTLSCEQNLNHDAMYWYRQDPGQGLRLIYYSQIVNDFQKGDIAEGYSVSREKKESFPLTVTSAQKNPTAFYLCASKISSGSPFDYNEQFFGPGTRLTVL.

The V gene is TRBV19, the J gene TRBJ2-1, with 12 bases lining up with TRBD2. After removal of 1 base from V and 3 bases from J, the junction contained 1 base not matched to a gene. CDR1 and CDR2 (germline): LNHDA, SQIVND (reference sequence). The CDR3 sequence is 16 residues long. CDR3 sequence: CASSIGTSGVYNEQFF. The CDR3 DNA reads TGTGCCAGTAGTATAGGGACTAGCGGGGTCTACAATGAGCAGTTCTTC.

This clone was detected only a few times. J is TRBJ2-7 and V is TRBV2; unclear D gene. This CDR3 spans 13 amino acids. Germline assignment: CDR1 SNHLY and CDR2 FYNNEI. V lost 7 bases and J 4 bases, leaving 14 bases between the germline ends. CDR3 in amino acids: CASMGIGFYEQYF. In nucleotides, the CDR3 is TGTGCCAGCATGGGTATAGGGTTTTACGAGCAGTACTTC.

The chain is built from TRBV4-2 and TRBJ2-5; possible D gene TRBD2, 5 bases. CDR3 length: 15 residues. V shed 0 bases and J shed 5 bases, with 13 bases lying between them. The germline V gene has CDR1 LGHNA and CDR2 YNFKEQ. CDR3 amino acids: CASSQDKGSVETQYF. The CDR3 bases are TGTGCCAGCAGCCAAGATAAGGGTAGCGTGGAGACCCAGTACTTC.

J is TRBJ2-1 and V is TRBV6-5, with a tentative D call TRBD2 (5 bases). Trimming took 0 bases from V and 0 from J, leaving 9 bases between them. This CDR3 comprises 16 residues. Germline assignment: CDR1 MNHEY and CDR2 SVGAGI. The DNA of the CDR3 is TGTGCCAGCAGTTACTCAGAAGCGGACTCCTACAATGAGCAGTTCTTC. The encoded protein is CASSYSEADSYNEQFF.

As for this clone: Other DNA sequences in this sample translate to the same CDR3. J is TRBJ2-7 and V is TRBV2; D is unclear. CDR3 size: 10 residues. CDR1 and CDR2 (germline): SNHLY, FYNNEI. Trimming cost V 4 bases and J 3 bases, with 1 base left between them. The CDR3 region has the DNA TGTGCCAGCAGTGGCTACGAGCAGTACTTC. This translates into CASSGYEQYF.

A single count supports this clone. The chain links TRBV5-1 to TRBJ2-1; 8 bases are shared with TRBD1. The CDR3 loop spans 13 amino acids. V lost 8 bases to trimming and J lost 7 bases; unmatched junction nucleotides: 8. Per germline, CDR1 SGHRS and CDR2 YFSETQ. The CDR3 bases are TGCGCCAGTCAGGGGGCGCCCGGTAATGAGCAGTTCTTC. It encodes CASQGAPGNEQFF. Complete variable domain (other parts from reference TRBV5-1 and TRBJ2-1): KAGVTQTPRYLIKTRGQQVTLSCSPISGHRSVSWYQQTPGQGLQFLFEYFSETQRNKGNFPGRFSGRQFSNSRSEMNVSTLELGDSALYLCASQGAPGNEQFFGPGTRLTVL.

This CDR3 reads CASSSNYEQYF. The CDR3 nucleotides read TGTGCCAGCAGCTCCAATTACGAGCAGTACTTC. The V and J genes are TRBV11-2 and TRBJ2-7; D is ambiguous. V lost 4 bases, J lost 4 bases, and 5 bases lay in between. The germline V gene has CDR1 SGHAT and CDR2 FQNNGV. The CDR3 loop spans 11 amino acids.

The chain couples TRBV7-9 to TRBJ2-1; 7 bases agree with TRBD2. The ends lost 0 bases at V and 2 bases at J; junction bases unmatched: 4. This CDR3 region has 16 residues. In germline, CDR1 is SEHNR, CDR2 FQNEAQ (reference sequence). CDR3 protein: CASSLAGLAAYNEQFF. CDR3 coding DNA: TGTGCCAGCAGCTTAGCGGGTCTAGCGGCCTACAATGAGCAGTTCTTC.

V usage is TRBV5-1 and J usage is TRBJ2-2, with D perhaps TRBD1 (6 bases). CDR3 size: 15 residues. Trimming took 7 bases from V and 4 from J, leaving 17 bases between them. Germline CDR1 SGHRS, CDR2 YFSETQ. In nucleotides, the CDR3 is TGCGCCAGCCGTGGGCAGGGGAGTCGCACCGGGGAGCTGTTTTTT. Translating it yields CASRGQGSRTGELFF.